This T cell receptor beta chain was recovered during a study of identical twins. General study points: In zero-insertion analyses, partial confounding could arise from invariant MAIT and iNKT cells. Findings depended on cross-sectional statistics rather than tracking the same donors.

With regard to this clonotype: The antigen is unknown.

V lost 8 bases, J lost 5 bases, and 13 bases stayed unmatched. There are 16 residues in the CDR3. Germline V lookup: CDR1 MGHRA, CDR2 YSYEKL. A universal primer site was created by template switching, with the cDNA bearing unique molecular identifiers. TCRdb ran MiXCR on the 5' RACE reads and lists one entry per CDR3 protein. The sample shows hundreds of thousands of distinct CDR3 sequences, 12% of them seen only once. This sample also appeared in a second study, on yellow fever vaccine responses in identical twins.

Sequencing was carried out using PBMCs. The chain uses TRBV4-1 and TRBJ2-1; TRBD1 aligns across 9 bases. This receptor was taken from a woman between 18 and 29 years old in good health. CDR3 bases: TGCGCCAGCGGAAAACAGGGGGCGCAGGTCCACAATGAGCAGTTCTTC. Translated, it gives CASGKQGAQVHNEQFF.